The TCR beta chain under discussion was sequenced for a study of blood T cell repertoires in COVID-19. The wider study: Samples representing acute and convalescent COVID-19 were sourced from the United States, Italy and Spain. Sources were T cells, B-cell-depleted T cells, or PBMCs; the material itself was cDNA or gDNA.

As processed by the authors: It was from reference gene primer amplification that nucleated cell counts were estimated. Profiled with immunoSEQ multiplex PCR; TCRdb holds only in-frame clones, not every one. V and J calls and clone size are given by that table; D and trimming were obtained from the DNA. In the table there are about 160,000 clones, 82% of which are singletons. V was pared by 0 bases and J by 2 bases, with 7 bases of the junction left unmatched. The CDR3 contains 17 residues. Germline V CDR1 and CDR2: SGHRS, YFSETQ. Specimen: peripheral blood. The receptor's source is an elderly woman with acute or convalescent COVID-19. The chain couples TRBV5-1 to TRBJ2-5, with 10 bases fitting TRBD2. The DNA of the CDR3 is TGCGCCAGCAGCTTGGCCGGACTAGCGGCCCTGCAAGAGACCCAGTACTTC. It yields the protein CASSLAGLAALQETQYF.